This T cell receptor beta chain derives from a study of T cell clonotyping in hematopoietic cell transplantation. In the study overall: Pretransplant recipient samples were taken after cytoreduction.

Study-wide results and caveats: Recipient TCR diversity dropped after transplant; expanded clonotypes rose from day 30 to 180.

Time point given: recipient sample about 28 days before transplant, after cytoreduction. Samples: about 28 days before transplant, then days 30, 100 and 180 after. Of note for this clone: The antigen remains unidentified.

Trimming removed 0 bases from V and 8 bases from J, with 8 bases in between. Germline-derived CDR1 and CDR2 are SGDLS and YYNGEE. CDR3 length equals 12 residues. Clones were sequenced by immunoSEQ multiplex PCR, and TCRdb holds only the in-frame ones, with some missing. Among 25,000 to 35,000 clones, roughly 91% were seen once, and the ten largest hold 2% to 2.5%. The clonotype comes from a man between 50 and 59 years old with acute myeloid leukemia. Some clones in this sample may be carry-over from other donors' samples. The rearrangement joins TRBV9 to TRBJ1-2; D unresolved. The source material was peripheral blood mononuclear cells, sampled before stem cell transplant. The CDR3 is CASSVGVGGYTF. Written as DNA, the CDR3 is TGTGCCAGCAGCGTAGGGGTCGGAGGCTACACCTTC.